Listed below are T cell receptor beta chains from one sample, sequenced in a study of OX40 agonist ivuxolimab in advanced cancers. Measured with immunoSEQ multiplex PCR; TCRdb has only the in-frame clones, and not every one. This repertoire shows more than 70,000 clones, roughly nine tenths found once; its top ten account for 9% to 10%. Material: CD4+ or CD8+ T cells sorted from blood, obtained in a trial of the OX40 agonist ivuxolimab. The receptors shown here come from an adult with an advanced solid tumor such as melanoma, head and neck, liver or kidney cancer. The CDR3 runs from the conserved cysteine through the conserved F or W. D genes are given only for firm matches. Not all rows give a size; the values are once, few, many and, for expanded clones, a class.

V: TRBV28; J: TRBJ1-6; size: NA; D: NA; CDR3: CASRRTEDSPLHF; DNA: TGTGCCAGCAGGAGGACAGAAGATTCACCCCTCCACTTT
V: TRBV30; J: TRBJ2-5; size: NA; D: NA; CDR3: CAWSVVGPQETQYF; DNA: TGTGCCTGGAGTGTTGTGGGGCCCCAAGAGACCCAGTACTTC
V: TRBV11-1; J: TRBJ1-1; size: NA; D: NA; CDR3: CASSLARTGEAFF; DNA: TGTGCCAGCAGCTTAGCCCGGACGGGTGAAGCTTTCTTT
V: TRBV6-6; J: TRBJ1-5; size: NA; D: TRBD1; CDR3: CASSPHQDRGHQPQHF; DNA: TGTGCCAGCAGCCCTCACCAGGACAGGGGGCATCAGCCCCAGCATTTT
V: TRBV7-6; J: TRBJ2-1; size: NA; D: NA; CDR3: CASSLGRDIDNEQFF; DNA: TGTGCCAGCAGCTTAGGGAGGGACATAGACAATGAGCAGTTCTTC
V: TRBV5-6; J: TRBJ2-5; size: few; D: NA; CDR3: CASSLYGGRSLTETQYF; DNA: TGTGCCAGCAGCCTCTACGGGGGTAGATCACTTACAGAGACCCAGTACTTC
V: TRBV7-2; J: TRBJ2-7; size: once; D: NA; CDR3: CASSLGQGKHEQYF; DNA: TGTGCCAGCAGCTTAGGTCAGGGGAAGCACGAGCAGTACTTC
V: TRBV6-1; J: TRBJ1-1; size: NA; D: NA; CDR3: CASSEREFTEAFF; DNA: TGTGCCAGCAGTGAGAGGGAGTTCACTGAAGCTTTCTTT
V: TRBV6-6; J: TRBJ1-2; size: NA; D: NA; CDR3: CASSSPRTSGYTF; DNA: TGTGCCAGCAGTTCTCCCAGGACTTCTGGCTACACCTTC
V: TRBV18; J: TRBJ2-1; size: NA; D: TRBD2; CDR3: CASSPMGLAGGLEQFF; DNA: TGTGCCAGCTCACCCATGGGACTAGCGGGGGGGCTTGAGCAGTTCTTC
V: TRBV7-9; J: TRBJ1-1; size: NA; D: NA; CDR3: CASSLGSDTEAFF; DNA: TGTGCCAGCAGCTTAGGTAGTGACACTGAAGCTTTCTTT
V: TRBV5-6; J: TRBJ2-3; size: NA; D: NA; CDR3: CASSLGYPRTDTQYF; DNA: TGTGCCAGCAGCTTGGGGTATCCACGCACAGATACGCAGTATTTT
V: TRBV7-9; J: TRBJ1-3; size: few; D: NA; CDR3: CASSPVEGAGNTIYF; DNA: TGTGCCAGCAGCCCCGTTGAGGGGGCTGGAAACACCATATATTTT
V: TRBV19; J: TRBJ1-2; size: NA; D: NA; CDR3: CASSIGTGGYTF; DNA: TGTGCCAGTAGTATAGGGACCGGTGGCTACACCTTC
V: TRBV11-2; J: TRBJ2-1; size: NA; D: TRBD1; CDR3: CASSADRVGEQFF; DNA: TGTGCCAGCAGCGCAGACAGGGTTGGTGAGCAGTTCTTC
V: TRBV7-8; J: TRBJ2-5; size: NA; D: NA; CDR3: CASSHRRGQETQYF; DNA: TGTGCCAGCAGCCACCGCAGGGGTCAAGAGACCCAGTACTTC
V: TRBV6-1; J: TRBJ1-6; size: NA; D: TRBD1; CDR3: CASKGQGVVFSPLHF; DNA: TGTGCCAGCAAGGGACAGGGGGTTGTATTTTCACCCCTCCACTTT
V: TRBV28; J: TRBJ2-7; size: once; D: NA; CDR3: CASSRPRPEQYF; DNA: TGTGCCAGCAGTCGTCCTAGACCCGAGCAGTACTTC
V: TRBV2; J: TRBJ2-1; size: NA; D: TRBD2; CDR3: CASSYTSGRNNEQFF; DNA: TGTGCCAGCAGTTATACTAGCGGGAGAAACAATGAGCAGTTCTTC
V: TRBV7-6; J: TRBJ1-2; size: NA; D: TRBD1; CDR3: CASSPTGDLSYGYTF; DNA: TGTGCCAGCAGCCCGACAGGGGATCTTAGCTATGGCTACACCTTC
V: TRBV5-1; J: TRBJ2-5; size: NA; D: NA; CDR3: CASSFSGAPETQYF; DNA: TGCGCCAGCAGCTTCTCGGGAGCCCCTGAGACCCAGTACTTC
V: TRBV28; J: TRBJ2-7; size: NA; D: NA; CDR3: CASSQLVYEQYF; DNA: TGTGCCAGCAGTCAACTAGTCTACGAGCAGTACTTC
V: TRBV28; J: TRBJ2-4; size: NA; D: NA; CDR3: CASRLSTGLNIQYF; DNA: TGTGCCAGCAGACTCTCTACGGGACTAAACATTCAGTACTTC
V: TRBV15; J: TRBJ1-3; size: NA; D: NA; CDR3: CATSRDRESSGNTIYF; DNA: TGTGCCACCAGCAGAGATAGAGAGAGCTCTGGAAACACCATATATTTT
V: TRBV11-2; J: TRBJ1-4; size: NA; D: NA; CDR3: CASSFWTDINEKLFF; DNA: TGTGCCAGCAGCTTTTGGACGGATATTAATGAAAAACTGTTTTTT
V: TRBV28; J: TRBJ2-7; size: NA; D: TRBD1; CDR3: CASSPHRGTGDEQYF; DNA: TGTGCCAGCAGCCCTCACAGGGGGACTGGTGACGAGCAGTACTTC
V: TRBV4-1; J: TRBJ2-3; size: NA; D: NA; CDR3: CASSDQQRGSTDTQYF; DNA: TGCGCCAGCAGCGACCAGCAGAGGGGGAGCACAGATACGCAGTATTTT
V: TRBV9; J: TRBJ1-3; size: NA; D: NA; CDR3: CASSAHSGGNTIYF; DNA: TGTGCCAGCAGCGCTCATTCAGGGGGAAACACCATATATTTT
V: TRBV7-3; J: TRBJ2-1; size: NA; D: NA; CDR3: CASSPLEVGPYNEQFF; DNA: TGTGCCAGCAGCCCCTTGGAAGTAGGCCCTTACAATGAGCAGTTCTTC
V: TRBV11-2; J: TRBJ2-4; size: NA; D: TRBD1; CDR3: CASSFPQGIIQYF; DNA: TGTGCCAGCAGCTTTCCACAGGGGATCATTCAGTACTTC
V: TRBV18; J: TRBJ2-3; size: NA; D: TRBD1; CDR3: CASSPLGQGTRDTDTQYF; DNA: TGTGCCAGCTCACCGCTTGGACAGGGGACGAGAGACACAGATACGCAGTATTTT
V: TRBV28; J: TRBJ1-1; size: NA; D: TRBD1; CDR3: CASTETVGTGGGITEAFF; DNA: TGTGCCAGCACCGAGACGGTCGGGACAGGGGGCGGAATCACTGAAGCTTTCTTT
V: TRBV25-1; J: TRBJ2-3; size: NA; D: NA; CDR3: CASTPTRYSTDTQYF; DNA: TGTGCCAGCACCCCGACACGCTACAGCACAGATACGCAGTATTTT
V: TRBV7-3; J: TRBJ1-4; size: NA; D: NA; CDR3: CASSRGPGDGEKLFF; DNA: TGTGCCAGCAGCCGCGGACCGGGGGATGGTGAAAAACTGTTTTTT
V: TRBV28; J: TRBJ1-2; size: NA; D: NA; CDR3: CASSTDRRRAGYTF; DNA: TGTGCCAGCAGTACGGACAGAAGAAGGGCAGGCTACACCTTC
V: TRBV2; J: TRBJ1-3; size: NA; D: TRBD1; CDR3: CASSVSTGFGNTIYF; DNA: TGTGCCAGCAGTGTTTCGACAGGGTTTGGAAACACCATATATTTT
V: TRBV9; J: TRBJ1-1; size: NA; D: NA; CDR3: CASSFQANTEAFF; DNA: TGTGCCAGCAGCTTTCAGGCGAACACTGAAGCTTTCTTT